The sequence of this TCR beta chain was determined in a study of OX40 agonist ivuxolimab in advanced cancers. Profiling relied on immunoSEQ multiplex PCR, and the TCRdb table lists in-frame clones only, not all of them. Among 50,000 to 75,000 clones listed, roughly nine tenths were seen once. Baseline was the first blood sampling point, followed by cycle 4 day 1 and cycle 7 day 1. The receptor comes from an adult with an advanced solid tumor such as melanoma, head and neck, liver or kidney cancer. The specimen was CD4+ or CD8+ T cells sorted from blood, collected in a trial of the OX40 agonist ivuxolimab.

Here the CDR3 reads CATCPGDRGRLQPQHF. The CDR3 region has the DNA TGTGCCACTTGTCCCGGGGACAGGGGTCGCCTTCAGCCCCAGCATTTT. The chain uses TRBV19 and TRBJ1-5; 10 nucleotides align to TRBD1. Per the germline V gene, CDR1 is LNHDA and CDR2 is SQIVND (reference sequence). With 10 bases clipped from V and 6 bases from J, the junction kept 15 bases outside the gene matches. This CDR3 is built from 16 residues.